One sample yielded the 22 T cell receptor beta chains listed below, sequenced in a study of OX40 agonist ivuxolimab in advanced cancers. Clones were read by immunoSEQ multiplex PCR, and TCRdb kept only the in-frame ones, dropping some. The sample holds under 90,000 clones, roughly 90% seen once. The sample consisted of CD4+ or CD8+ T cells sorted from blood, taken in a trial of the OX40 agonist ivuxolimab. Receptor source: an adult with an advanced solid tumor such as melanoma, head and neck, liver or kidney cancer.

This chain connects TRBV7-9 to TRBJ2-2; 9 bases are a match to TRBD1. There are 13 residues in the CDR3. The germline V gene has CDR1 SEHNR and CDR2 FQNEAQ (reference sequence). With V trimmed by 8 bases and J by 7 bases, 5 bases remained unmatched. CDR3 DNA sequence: TGTGCCAGCCCGGGACAGGGTGACGGGGAGCTGTTTTTT. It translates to CASPGQGDGELFF.

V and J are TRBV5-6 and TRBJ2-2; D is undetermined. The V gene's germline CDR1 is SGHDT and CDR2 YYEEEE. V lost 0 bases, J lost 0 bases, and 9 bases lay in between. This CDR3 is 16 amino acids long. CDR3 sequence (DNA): TGTGCCAGCAGCTTGGTGAACACCGCGAACACCGGGGAGCTGTTTTTT. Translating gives CASSLVNTANTGELFF.

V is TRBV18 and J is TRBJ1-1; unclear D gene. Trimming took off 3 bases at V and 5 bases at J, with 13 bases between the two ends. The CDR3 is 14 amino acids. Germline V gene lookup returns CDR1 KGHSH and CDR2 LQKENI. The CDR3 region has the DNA TGTGCCAGCTCACCGACCTTTGGGGAAACTGAAGCTTTCTTT. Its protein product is CASSPTFGETEAFF.

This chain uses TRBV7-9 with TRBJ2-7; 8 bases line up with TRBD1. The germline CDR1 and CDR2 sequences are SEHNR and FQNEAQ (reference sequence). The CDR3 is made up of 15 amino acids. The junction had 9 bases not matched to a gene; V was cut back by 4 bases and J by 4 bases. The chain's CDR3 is CASSSWQGAIYEQYF. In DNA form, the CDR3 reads TGTGCCAGCAGCTCCTGGCAGGGGGCAATATACGAGCAGTACTTC.

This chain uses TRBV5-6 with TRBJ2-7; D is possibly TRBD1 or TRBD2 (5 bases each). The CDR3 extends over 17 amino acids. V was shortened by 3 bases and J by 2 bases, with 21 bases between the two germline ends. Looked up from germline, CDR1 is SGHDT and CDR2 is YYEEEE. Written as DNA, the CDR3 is TGTGCCAGCAGCTCTGACCTCCCCGGGACCGCACCCTACGAGCAGTACTTC. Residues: CASSSDLPGTAPYEQYF.

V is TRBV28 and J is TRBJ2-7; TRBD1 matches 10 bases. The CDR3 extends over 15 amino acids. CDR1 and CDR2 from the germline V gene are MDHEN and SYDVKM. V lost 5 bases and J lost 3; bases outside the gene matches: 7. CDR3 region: CASSGPGQGIYEQYF. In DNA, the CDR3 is TGTGCCAGCAGTGGACCGGGACAGGGGATCTACGAGCAGTACTTC.

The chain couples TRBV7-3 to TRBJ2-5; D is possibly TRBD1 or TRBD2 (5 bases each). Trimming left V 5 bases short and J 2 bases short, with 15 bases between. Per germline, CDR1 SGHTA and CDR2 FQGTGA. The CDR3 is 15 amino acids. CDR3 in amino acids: CASSPAPGTQETQYF. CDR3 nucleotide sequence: TGTGCCAGCAGCCCAGCCCCAGGGACGCAAGAGACCCAGTACTTC.

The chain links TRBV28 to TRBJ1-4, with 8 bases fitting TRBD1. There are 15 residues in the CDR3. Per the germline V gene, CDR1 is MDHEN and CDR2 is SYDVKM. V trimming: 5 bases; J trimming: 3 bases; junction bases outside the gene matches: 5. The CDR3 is CASSKQGAANEKLFF. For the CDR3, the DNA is TGTGCCAGCAGTAAGCAGGGGGCAGCTAATGAAAAACTGTTTTTT.

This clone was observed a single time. CDR3 protein: CASKYGGQGRGGANVLTF. The CDR3 DNA reads as TGTGCCAGCAAATATGGGGGACAGGGGAGAGGTGGGGCCAACGTCCTGACTTTC. The chain joins TRBV28 to TRBJ2-6; TRBD1 aligns across 10 bases. In germline, CDR1 is MDHEN, CDR2 SYDVKM. The trim removed 7 bases at V and 3 bases at J, leaving 12 bases unmatched. CDR3 length: 18 amino acids.

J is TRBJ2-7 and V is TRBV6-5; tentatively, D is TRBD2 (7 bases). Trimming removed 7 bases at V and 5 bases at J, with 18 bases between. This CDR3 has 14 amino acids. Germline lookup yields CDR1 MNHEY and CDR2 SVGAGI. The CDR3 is CASTERGGIDEQYF. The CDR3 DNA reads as TGTGCCAGCACCGAAAGGGGGGGTATTGACGAGCAGTACTTC.

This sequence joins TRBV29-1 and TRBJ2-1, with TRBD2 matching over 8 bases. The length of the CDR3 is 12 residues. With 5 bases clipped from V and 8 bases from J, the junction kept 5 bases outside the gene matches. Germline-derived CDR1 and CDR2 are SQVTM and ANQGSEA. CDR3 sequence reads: CSVPTSGDEQFF. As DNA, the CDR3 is TGCAGCGTTCCAACTAGCGGCGATGAGCAGTTCTTC.

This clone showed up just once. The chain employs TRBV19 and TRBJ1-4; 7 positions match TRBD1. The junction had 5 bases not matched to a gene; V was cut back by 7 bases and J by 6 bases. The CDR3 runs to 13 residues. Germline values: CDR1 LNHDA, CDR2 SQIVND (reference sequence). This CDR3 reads CASMTGRDEKLFF. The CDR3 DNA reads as TGTGCCAGTATGACAGGGAGGGATGAAAAACTGTTTTTT. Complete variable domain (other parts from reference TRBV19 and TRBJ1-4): DGGITQSPKYLFRKEGQNVTLSCEQNLNHDAMYWYRQDPGQGLRLIYYSQIVNDFQKGDIAEGYSVSREKKESFPLTVTSAQKNPTAFYLCASMTGRDEKLFFGSGTQLSVL.

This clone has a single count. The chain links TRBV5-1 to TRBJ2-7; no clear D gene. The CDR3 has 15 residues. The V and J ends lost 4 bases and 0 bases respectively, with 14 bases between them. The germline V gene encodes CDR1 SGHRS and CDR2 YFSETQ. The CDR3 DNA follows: TGCGCCAGCAGCCCCGGATGGGCTGACTCCTACGAGCAGTACTTC. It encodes CASSPGWADSYEQYF.

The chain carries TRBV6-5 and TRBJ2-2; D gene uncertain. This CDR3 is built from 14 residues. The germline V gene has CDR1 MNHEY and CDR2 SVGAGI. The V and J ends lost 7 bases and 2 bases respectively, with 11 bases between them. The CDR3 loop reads CASKLRRNTGELFF. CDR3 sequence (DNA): TGTGCCAGCAAGTTAAGACGAAACACCGGGGAGCTGTTTTTT.

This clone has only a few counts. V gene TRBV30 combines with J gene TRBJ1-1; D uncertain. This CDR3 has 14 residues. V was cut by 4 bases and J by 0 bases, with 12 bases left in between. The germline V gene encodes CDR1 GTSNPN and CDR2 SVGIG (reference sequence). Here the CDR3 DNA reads TGTGCCTGGAAGGTCAGTACAATGAACACTGAAGCTTTCTTT. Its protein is CAWKVSTMNTEAFF. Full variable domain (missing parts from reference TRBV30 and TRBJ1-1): SQTIHQWPATLVQPVGSPLSLECTVEGTSNPNLYWYRQAAGRGLQLLFYSVGIGQISSEVPQNLSASRPQDRQFILSSKKLLLSDSGFYLCAWKVSTMNTEAFFGQGTRLTVV.

For the CDR3, the DNA is TGTGCCAGCAGCCGAGGCAGGGGCTCTGAAGCTTTCTTT. Protein: CASSRGRGSEAFF. This chain uses TRBV7-9 with TRBJ1-1, with D possibly matching TRBD1 (6 bases). This CDR3 has 13 amino acids. Germline V lookup: CDR1 SEHNR, CDR2 FQNEAQ (reference sequence). V lost 5 bases to trimming and J lost 6 bases, with 13 bases between them. Looking up the rest from reference TRBV7-9 and TRBJ1-1 gives the full variable domain: DTGVSQNPRHKITKRGQNVTFRCDPISEHNRLYWYRQTLGQGPEFLTYFQNEAQLEKSRLLSDRFSAERPKGSFSTLEIQRTEQGDSAMYLCASSRGRGSEAFFGQGTRLTVV.

CDR3 nucleotide sequence: TGTGCCAGCAGCTTCGTCCTAGGGACAGGGGGCTTCGGGGGTGAAGCTTTCTTT. This translates into CASSFVLGTGGFGGEAFF. The chain joins TRBV7-9 to TRBJ1-1; 12 nucleotides line up with TRBD1. This CDR3 spans 18 amino acids. From germline, CDR1 is SEHNR and CDR2 FQNEAQ (reference sequence). V trimming: 3 bases; J trimming: 7 bases; junction bases outside the gene matches: 15.

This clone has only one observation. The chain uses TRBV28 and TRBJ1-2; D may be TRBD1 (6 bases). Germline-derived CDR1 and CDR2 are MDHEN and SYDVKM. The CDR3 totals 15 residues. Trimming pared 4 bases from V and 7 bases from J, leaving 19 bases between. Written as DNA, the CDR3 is TGTGCCAGCAGTTCAAATTTCGGGGGGCACTTTGGCTACACCTTC. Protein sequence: CASSSNFGGHFGYTF.

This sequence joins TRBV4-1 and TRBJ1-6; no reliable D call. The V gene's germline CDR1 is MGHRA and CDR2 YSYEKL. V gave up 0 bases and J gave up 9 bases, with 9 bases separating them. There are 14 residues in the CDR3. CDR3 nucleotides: TGCGCCAGCAGCCAAGAAATGCGGAGTTCACCCCTCCACTTT. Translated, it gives CASSQEMRSSPLHF.

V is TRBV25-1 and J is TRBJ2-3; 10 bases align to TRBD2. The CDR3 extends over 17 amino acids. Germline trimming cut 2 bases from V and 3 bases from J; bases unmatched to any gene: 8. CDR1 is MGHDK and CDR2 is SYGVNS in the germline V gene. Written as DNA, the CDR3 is TGTGCCAGCAGTGAAAACCCTAGCGGGAGCATAACAGATACGCAGTATTTT. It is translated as CASSENPSGSITDTQYF. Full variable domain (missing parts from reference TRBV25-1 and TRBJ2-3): EADIYQTPRYLVIGTGKKITLECSQTMGHDKMYWYQQDPGMELHLIHYSYGVNSTEKGDLSSESTVSRIRTEHFPLTLESARPSHTSQYLCASSENPSGSITDTQYFGPGTRLTVL.

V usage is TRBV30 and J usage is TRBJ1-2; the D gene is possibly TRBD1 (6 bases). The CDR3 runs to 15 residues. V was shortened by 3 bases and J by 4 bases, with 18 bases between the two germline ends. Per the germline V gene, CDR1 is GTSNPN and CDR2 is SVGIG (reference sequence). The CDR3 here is CAWRTTGIVSYGYTF. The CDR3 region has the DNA TGTGCCTGGAGGACTACAGGGATTGTTAGCTATGGCTACACCTTC. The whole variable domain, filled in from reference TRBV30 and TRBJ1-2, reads SQTIHQWPATLVQPVGSPLSLECTVEGTSNPNLYWYRQAAGRGLQLLFYSVGIGQISSEVPQNLSASRPQDRQFILSSKKLLLSDSGFYLCAWRTTGIVSYGYTFGSGTRLTVV.

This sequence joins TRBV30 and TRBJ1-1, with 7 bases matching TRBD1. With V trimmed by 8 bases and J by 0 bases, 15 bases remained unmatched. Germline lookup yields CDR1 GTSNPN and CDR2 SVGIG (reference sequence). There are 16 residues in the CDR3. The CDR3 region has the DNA TGTGCCCGAAAAAACAAGGGGGCTGACATGAACACTGAAGCTTTCTTT. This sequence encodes CARKNKGADMNTEAFF.